The 23 T cell receptor beta chains in this list originate from one sample, sequenced in a study of response to subunit inactivated influenza vaccine (dated by TCRdb to 2017 to 2018). To prepare the library, RT-PCR was applied. The listed sequencing device is Illumina HiSeq 2500. Through fastp at Q25 and MiXCR, TCRdb rebuilt clones from the public reads, retaining in-frame beta chains. Every entry covers one CDR3 protein and lists the most common genes and DNA from its rows. Recorded for this sample are hundreds of thousands of distinct CDR3 sequences; roughly 12% of them occurred a single time. 10% of the sample comes from the top ten. The specimen comprised PBMCs from blood, sampled on the day of vaccination. All receptors derive from a man aged 50 to 60 who received an inactivated influenza vaccine. Donor details come from another sample of the same person, matched by shared clones.

Concerning this clonotype: At one boundary the junction diverges from the germline segment, which might be a read error. The chain employs TRBV4-1 and TRBJ2-1; TRBD2 aligns across 9 bases. Germline assignment: CDR1 MGHRA and CDR2 YSYEKL. The CDR3 has 16 residues. In DNA form, the CDR3 reads TGTGCCAGCAGCCCCGGGCTAGCGGGACATGACAATGAGCAGTTCTTC. This gives the protein CASSPGLAGHDNEQFF.

V gene TRBV18 combines with J gene TRBJ2-7; TRBD2 matches 10 bases. The germline CDR1 and CDR2 sequences are KGHSH and LQKENI. This CDR3 is built from 16 residues. The ends lost 4 bases at V and 4 bases at J; junction bases unmatched: 10. CDR3 coding DNA: TGTGCCAGCTCACTAGGCGCTAGCGGGAGTAATTACGAGCAGTACTTC. It translates to CASSLGASGSNYEQYF.

This clonotype was observed a few times. V gene TRBV7-2 combines with J gene TRBJ2-7; unclear D gene. From germline, CDR1 is SGHTA and CDR2 FQGNSA. V was clipped by 8 bases and J by 2 bases, with 16 bases between them. The CDR3 spans 14 residues. The CDR3 nucleotides read TGTGCCAGCTCCCGCGGCGGCAATACCTACGAGCAGTACTTC. As protein: CASSRGGNTYEQYF.

The gene calls are TRBV7-8 and TRBJ2-5; 10 bases align to TRBD2. V trimming: 6 bases; J trimming: 4 bases; junction bases outside the gene matches: 5. The CDR3 is made up of 14 amino acids. CDR1 and CDR2 from the germline V gene are SGHVS and FQNEAQ. The CDR3 protein is CASRSAGGAETQYF. DNA of the CDR3: TGTGCCAGCAGATCAGCGGGGGGGGCAGAGACCCAGTACTTC.

This clonotype was seen a handful of times. The chain has TRBV5-1 and TRBJ2-3; D is unresolved. Deletions cut 0 bases from V and 4 bases from J, with 9 bases between. CDR1 is SGHRS and CDR2 is YFSETQ in the germline V gene. The CDR3 is 14 amino acids. The CDR3 DNA follows: TGCGCCAGCAGCTTGGACGGGTTACCAGATACGCAGTATTTT. Translating it yields CASSLDGLPDTQYF.

This sequence joins TRBV5-1 and TRBJ1-6, with TRBD1 matching over 11 bases. Trimming took 4 bases from V and 9 from J; bases not matched to a gene: 9. Germline-derived CDR1 and CDR2 are SGHRS and YFSETQ. The CDR3 runs 16 residues. The CDR3 DNA reads as TGCGCCAGCAGCCCGGGACAGGGGGACTCTTCTTCACCCCTCCACTTT. This codes for CASSPGQGDSSSPLHF.

This clonotype was seen a few times. The V and J genes are TRBV28 and TRBJ1-2; D gene unclear. This CDR3 region has 15 residues. Germline CDR1 is MDHEN and CDR2 is SYDVKM. V was shortened by 5 bases and J by 6 bases, with 19 bases between the two germline ends. The CDR3 DNA is TGTGCCAGCAGTCCCTCATTCACACGCGGACATGGCTACACCTTC. Residues: CASSPSFTRGHGYTF.

This clonotype was detected only a few times. The chain links TRBV5-6 to TRBJ2-7; D possibly corresponds to TRBD2 (6 bases). The CDR3 sequence is 14 residues long. Germline values: CDR1 SGHDT, CDR2 YYEEEE. V dropped 4 bases and J dropped 0 bases, with 11 bases sitting between them. The CDR3 DNA reads TGTGCCAGCAGCACCGCGGGAAGCTCCTACGAGCAGTACTTC. Its translation is CASSTAGSSYEQYF.

This clonotype was observed a few times. The chain employs TRBV28 and TRBJ2-7; D unresolved. V was shortened by 2 bases and J by 0 bases, with 8 bases between the two germline ends. Germline values: CDR1 MDHEN, CDR2 SYDVKM. The CDR3 spans 14 residues. This CDR3 reads CASSLGRHSYEQYF. CDR3 nucleotides: TGTGCCAGCAGTTTAGGGCGCCACTCCTACGAGCAGTACTTC.

This clonotype was detected only a few times. The chain couples TRBV6-2 or TRBV6-3 to TRBJ2-1; D unresolved. Germline V gives CDR1 MNHEY, CDR2 SVGEGT. The CDR3 spans 17 residues. Trimming shortened V by 6 bases and J by 0 bases, and 18 bases separated the two germline ends. This CDR3 reads CASRLLSGPDSYNEQFF. As DNA, the CDR3 is TGTGCCAGCAGACTCCTTTCTGGGCCCGACTCCTACAATGAGCAGTTCTTC.

A few counts support this clonotype. This chain links TRBV20-1 with TRBJ2-2; D not resolved. CDR3 length equals 12 residues. The V end was cut by 1 base, the J end by 7 bases, with 7 bases between. CDR1 and CDR2 (germline): DFQATT, SNEGSKA (reference sequence). Here the CDR3 reads CSARGRNGELFF. DNA for the CDR3: TGCAGTGCTAGAGGACGTAACGGGGAGCTGTTTTTT.

The sample holds a few counts of this clonotype. The chain combines TRBV7-8 with TRBJ1-5; D is uncertain. There are 14 residues in the CDR3. The V gene's germline CDR1 is SGHVS and CDR2 FQNEAQ. Trimming removed 5 bases at V and 0 bases at J, with 8 bases between. The DNA for the CDR3 is TGTGCCAGCAGCCCCCTCATTAGCAATCAGCCCCAGCATTTT. Protein product: CASSPLISNQPQHF.

The gene calls are TRBV7-3 and TRBJ2-7, with 7 bases lining up with TRBD1. The CDR3 totals 13 residues. CDR1 and CDR2 from the germline V gene are SGHTA and FQGTGA. Unmatched junction bases numbered 6, after V lost 4 bases and J lost 6 bases. The CDR3 DNA reads as TGTGCCAGCAGCTACCGACAGGGTGGCGAGCAGTACTTC. Translated: CASSYRQGGEQYF.

The chain couples TRBV7-2 to TRBJ2-7, with D perhaps TRBD1 (6 bases). V gave up 3 bases and J gave up 6 bases, with 12 bases separating them. Germline V gene data show CDR1 as SGHTA and CDR2 as FQGNSA. The CDR3 consists of 13 residues. The CDR3 is CASSFIRGSEQYF. DNA of the CDR3: TGTGCCAGCAGCTTTATCAGGGGTAGCGAGCAGTACTTC.

The rearrangement uses TRBV4-3 and TRBJ2-1, with 7 bases that match TRBD1. V gave up 4 bases and J gave up 4 bases; unmatched junction bases: 4. This CDR3 comprises 14 residues. Germline V lookup: CDR1 LGHNA, CDR2 YSLEER. The CDR3 is CASSRSQGYNEQFF. CDR3 sequence (DNA): TGCGCCAGCAGCCGATCACAGGGGTACAATGAGCAGTTCTTC.

The gene calls are TRBV6-5 and TRBJ2-7, with TRBD2 identical over 7 bases. Germline V gene lookup returns CDR1 MNHEY and CDR2 SVGAGI. This CDR3 spans 14 amino acids. J lost 6 bases, V lost 2 bases, and 7 bases had no gene match. The CDR3 DNA follows: TGTGCCAGCAGTTACGCGGGGGTAGAATCCGAGCAGTACTTC. Translating gives CASSYAGVESEQYF.

J is TRBJ2-3 and V is TRBV7-9; 9 bases align to TRBD1. The CDR3 has 16 amino acids. Trimming cost V 5 bases and J 4 bases; bases outside gene matches: 10. Germline CDR1 is SEHNR and CDR2 is FQNEAQ (reference sequence). CDR3 residues: CASSQPGTGISDTQYF. The CDR3 region has the DNA TGTGCCAGCAGCCAACCCGGGACAGGGATATCAGATACGCAGTATTTT. The full variable domain, in which reference TRBV7-9 and TRBJ2-3 provide the parts outside the CDR3, is DTGVSQNPRHKITKRGQNVTFRCDPISEHNRLYWYRQTLGQGPEFLTYFQNEAQLEKSRLLSDRFSAERPKGSFSTLEIQRTEQGDSAMYLCASSQPGTGISDTQYFGPGTRLTVL.

The table lists this clonotype with a few counts. V and J are TRBV5-4 and TRBJ2-1; the D gene could be TRBD1 or TRBD2 (6 bases each). Germline CDR1 reads SGHNT; CDR2 reads YYREEE (reference sequence). The CDR3 contains 13 residues. The CDR3 region is CVTGGDMDNEQFF. For the CDR3, the DNA is TGTGTCACCGGGGGCGATATGGACAATGAGCAGTTCTTC.

The chain is built from TRBV5-8 and TRBJ1-5; 11 nucleotides agree with TRBD1. Germline trimming cut 6 bases from V and 0 bases from J; bases unmatched to any gene: 2. The length of the CDR3 is 15 residues. The germline V gene has CDR1 SGHTS and CDR2 YDEGEE. The CDR3 DNA follows: TGTGCCAGCAAGGACAGGGGGCATAGCAATCAGCCCCAGCATTTT. Translating gives CASKDRGHSNQPQHF.

J is TRBJ2-1 and V is TRBV2; the match to TRBD2 covers 11 bases. V trimming: 6 bases; J trimming: 8 bases; junction bases outside the gene matches: 6. This CDR3 contains 14 residues. Looked up from germline, CDR1 is SNHLY and CDR2 is FYNNEI. CDR3 in amino acids: CASSTSGSMHEQFF. The CDR3 DNA is TGTGCCAGCAGCACTAGCGGGAGTATGCATGAGCAGTTCTTC. The variable domain in full, completed from reference TRBV2 and TRBJ2-1, reads EPEVTQTPSHQVTQMGQEVILRCVPISNHLYFYWYRQILGQKVEFLVSFYNNEISEKSEIFDDQFSVERPDGSNFTLKIRSTKLEDSAMYFCASSTSGSMHEQFFGPGTRLTVL.

This clonotype was detected a few times. The V call is TRBV12-3 or TRBV12-4, the J call TRBJ2-7, with 15 positions matching TRBD2. Losses at the gene ends were 6 bases for V and 0 bases for J; bases not matched to a gene: 3. The CDR3 covers 16 residues. CDR3 amino acids: CASRGLAGGNSYEQYF. DNA of the CDR3: TGTGCCAGCAGAGGACTAGCGGGAGGGAACTCCTACGAGCAGTACTTC.

The rearrangement uses TRBV27 and TRBJ2-5; D possibly corresponds to TRBD1 (6 bases). CDR3 length: 14 residues. V lost 5 bases and J lost 5, with 15 bases in between. Per germline, CDR1 MNHEY and CDR2 SMNVEV (reference sequence). This chain's CDR3 is CASSPWTEQETQYF. CDR3 in DNA: TGTGCCAGCAGTCCGTGGACAGAGCAGGAGACCCAGTACTTC.

This clonotype showed up just a few times. The rearrangement joins TRBV7-2 to TRBJ2-1; D assignment may be TRBD1 or TRBD2 (6 bases each). The CDR3 is 15 residues long. The germline V gene encodes CDR1 SGHTA and CDR2 FQGNSA. Trimming took off 0 bases at V and 8 bases at J, with 14 bases between the two ends. CDR3 in amino acids: CASSLAGGYVHEQFF. The CDR3 DNA is TGTGCCAGCAGCTTAGCGGGGGGCTATGTTCATGAGCAGTTCTTC.